Described below is a single TCR beta chain sequence and its context. CDR1 and CDR2 from the germline V gene are LNHDA and SQIVND (reference sequence). This CDR3 is 15 amino acids long. J was trimmed by 4 bases and V by 1 base; bases with no gene match: 6. The sample belongs to a study of CD8+ T cells in alopecia areata. RNA extraction and reverse transcription yielded cDNA as sequencing template. Profiling relied on immunoSEQ multiplex PCR, and the TCRdb table lists in-frame clones only, not all of them. The sample holds around 35,000 clones, less than 70% seen once. Input material: NKG2D-high CD8+ T cells sorted from blood. The clonotype comes from a human donor with alopecia areata. V is TRBV19 and J is TRBJ2-7; 8 bases fit TRBD1. The CDR3 reads CASSIGQGAFYEQYF. Written as DNA, the CDR3 is TGTGCCAGTAGTATAGGCCAGGGGGCGTTTTACGAGCAGTACTTC.